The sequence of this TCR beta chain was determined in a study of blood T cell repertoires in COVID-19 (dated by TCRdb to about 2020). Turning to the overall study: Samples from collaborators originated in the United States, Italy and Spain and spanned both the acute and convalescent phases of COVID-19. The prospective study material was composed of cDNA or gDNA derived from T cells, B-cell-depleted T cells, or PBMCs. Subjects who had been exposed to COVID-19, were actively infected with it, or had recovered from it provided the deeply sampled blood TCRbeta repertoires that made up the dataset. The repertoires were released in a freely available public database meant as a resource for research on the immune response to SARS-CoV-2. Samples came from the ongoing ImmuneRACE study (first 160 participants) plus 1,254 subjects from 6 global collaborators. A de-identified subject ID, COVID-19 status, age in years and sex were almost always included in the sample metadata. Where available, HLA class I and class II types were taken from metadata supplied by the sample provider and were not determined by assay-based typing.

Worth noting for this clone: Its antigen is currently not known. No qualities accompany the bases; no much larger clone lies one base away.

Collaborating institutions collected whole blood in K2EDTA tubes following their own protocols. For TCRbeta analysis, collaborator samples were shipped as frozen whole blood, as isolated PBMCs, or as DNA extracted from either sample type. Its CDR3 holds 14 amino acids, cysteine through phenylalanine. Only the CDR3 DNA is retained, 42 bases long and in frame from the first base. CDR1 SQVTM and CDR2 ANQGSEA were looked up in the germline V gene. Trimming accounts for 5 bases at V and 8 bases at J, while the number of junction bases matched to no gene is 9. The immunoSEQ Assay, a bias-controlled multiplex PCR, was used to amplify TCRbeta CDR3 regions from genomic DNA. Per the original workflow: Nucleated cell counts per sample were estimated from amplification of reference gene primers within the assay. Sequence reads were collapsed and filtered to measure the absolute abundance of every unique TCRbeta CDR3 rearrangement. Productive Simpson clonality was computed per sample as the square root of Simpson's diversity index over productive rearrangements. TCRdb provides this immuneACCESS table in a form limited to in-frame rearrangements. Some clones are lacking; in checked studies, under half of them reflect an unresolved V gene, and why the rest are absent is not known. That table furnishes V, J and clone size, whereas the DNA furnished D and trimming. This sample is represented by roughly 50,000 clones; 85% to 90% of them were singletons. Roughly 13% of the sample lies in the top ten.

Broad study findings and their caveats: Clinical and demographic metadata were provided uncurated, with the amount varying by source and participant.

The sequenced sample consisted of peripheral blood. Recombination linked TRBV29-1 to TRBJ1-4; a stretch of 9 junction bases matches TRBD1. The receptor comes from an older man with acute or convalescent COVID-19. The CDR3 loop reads CSVTGTGSREKLFF. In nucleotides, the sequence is TGCAGCGTTACCGGGACAGGGTCCAGGGAAAAACTGTTTTTT.